The clone carrying this T cell receptor (beta chain) has only one observation. Authors' data handling: Reference gene primer amplification gave nucleated cell count estimates. Sequenced by immunoSEQ multiplex PCR; TCRdb stores in-frame clones only, minus some. V and J calls and clone size are given by that table; D and trimming were obtained from the DNA. Of about 73,000 clones in the sample, 90% are singletons; the top ten hold roughly 15%. This sample is drawn from a study of blood T cell repertoires in COVID-19. At the level of the study: Acute and convalescent COVID-19 specimens originated in the United States, Italy and Spain. T cells, B-cell-depleted T cells, or PBMCs provided the cDNA or gDNA that served as material.

The clonotype comes from an elderly woman with active or convalescent COVID-19. The material sequenced was peripheral blood.

CDR3 bases: TGTGCCACCTCCAGCGACTCTGGGGCCAACGTCCTGACTTTC. It codes for CATSSDSGANVLTF. The chain uses TRBV6-5 and TRBJ2-6; D gene uncertain. CDR1 and CDR2 (germline): MNHEY, SVGAGI. V was clipped by 10 bases and J by 0 bases, with 10 bases between them. CDR3 length equals 14 residues.